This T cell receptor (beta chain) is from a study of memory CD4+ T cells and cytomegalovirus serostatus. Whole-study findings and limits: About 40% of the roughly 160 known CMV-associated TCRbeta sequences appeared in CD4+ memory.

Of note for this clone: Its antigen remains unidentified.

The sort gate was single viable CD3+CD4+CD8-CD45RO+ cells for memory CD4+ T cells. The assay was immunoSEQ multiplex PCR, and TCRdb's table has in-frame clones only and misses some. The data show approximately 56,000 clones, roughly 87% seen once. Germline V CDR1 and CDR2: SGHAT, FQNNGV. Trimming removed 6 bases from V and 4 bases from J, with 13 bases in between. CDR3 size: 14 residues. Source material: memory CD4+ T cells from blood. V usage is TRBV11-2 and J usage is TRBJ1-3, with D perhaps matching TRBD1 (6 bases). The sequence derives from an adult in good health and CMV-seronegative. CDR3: CASRIQGPGNTIYF. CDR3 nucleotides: TGTGCCAGCAGGATACAGGGTCCGGGAAACACCATATATTTT.